Each of the 20 T cell receptor beta chains below was sequenced from the same sample in a study of T cell responses to AZD1222 COVID-19 vaccine (dated by TCRdb to the early 2020s). Per the publication, the time point label means: baseline before first vaccination. Libraries came from the immunoSEQ multiplex PCR assay. TCRdb took over this immuneACCESS table, retaining in-frame rearrangements with V and J assigned. Such tables are incomplete; in checked studies, under half of the missing clones stem from an unresolved V gene, and the remainder is unexplained. In all, the sample holds about 100,000 clones, and 90% of those were seen once. 1.3% of the sample lies in the top ten. The specimen comprised peripheral blood, sampled on day 0 of AZD1222 vaccination. The receptors shown here come from an adult in good health.

This chain uses TRBV13 with TRBJ1-1, with no clear D. The V and J ends lost 5 bases and 1 base respectively, with 8 bases between them. CDR3 size: 13 residues. CDR1 and CDR2 (germline): PRHDT, FYEKMQ (reference sequence). The CDR3 nucleotides are TGTGCCAGCAGCCAGTGGACGAACACTGAAGCTTTCTTT. Translating gives CASSQWTNTEAFF.

CDR3 protein: CASSPGDRVNEQFF. The CDR3 DNA is TGCGCCAGCAGCCCGGGGGACAGGGTCAATGAGCAGTTCTTC. The chain joins TRBV5-1 to TRBJ2-1; 9 nucleotides agree with TRBD1. Germline loops: CDR1 SGHRS, CDR2 YFSETQ. The CDR3 consists of 14 residues. J was trimmed by 6 bases and V by 4 bases; bases with no gene match: 5.

The CDR3 nucleotides read TGTGCCAGCAGCCCGGACAGGGAACGCTACACCTTC. Amino acid sequence: CASSPDRERYTF. The V and J genes are TRBV12-3 or TRBV12-4 and TRBJ1-2, with TRBD1 identical over 8 bases. The V and J ends lost 6 bases and 9 bases, in that order; junction bases with no gene match: 6. The CDR3 has 12 residues.

The chain employs TRBV29-1 and TRBJ1-1; no definite D call. The V end lost 5 bases, the J end lost 1 base, and 5 bases lay between the germline ends. The germline V gene has CDR1 SQVTM and CDR2 ANQGSEA. This CDR3 has 11 residues. CDR3 protein: CSVTTNTEAFF. Here the CDR3 DNA reads TGCAGCGTTACAACGAACACTGAAGCTTTCTTT.

The V and J genes are TRBV3-1 (or the pseudogene TRBV3-2) and TRBJ1-4; possible D gene TRBD1, 6 bases. The CDR3 runs 15 residues. Trimming pared 0 bases from V and 5 bases from J, leaving 10 bases between. The germline CDR1 and CDR2 sequences are LGHDT and YNNKEL (reference sequence). The CDR3 coding sequence is TGTGCCAGCAGCCAAGATATAGGGGGGAATGAAAAACTGTTTTTT. This gives the protein CASSQDIGGNEKLFF.

The chain has TRBV6-6 and TRBJ1-6; 7 bases agree with TRBD1. The CDR3 covers 16 residues. Germline CDR1 reads MNHNY; CDR2 reads SVGAGI (reference sequence). V lost 5 bases and J lost 6; bases outside the gene matches: 10. CDR3 DNA sequence: TGTGCCAGCAGTCGACAGGGTTTCGAAAGTAATTCACCCCTCCACTTT. It translates to CASSRQGFESNSPLHF.

The V gene is TRBV5-8, the J gene TRBJ1-2; 8 bases line up with TRBD1. This CDR3 contains 15 residues. Germline assignment: CDR1 SGHTS and CDR2 YDEGEE. Losses at the gene ends were 4 bases for V and 3 bases for J; bases not matched to a gene: 8. The CDR3 region has the DNA TGTGCCAGCAGCAACGACGAGGGACAGGACTATGGCTACACCTTC. Protein sequence: CASSNDEGQDYGYTF.

The rearrangement uses TRBV10-3 and TRBJ2-1, with TRBD2 matching over 8 bases. The V segment lost 1 base and the J segment 9 bases; nucleotides outside the gene matches: 8. The CDR3 totals 15 residues. Germline assignment: CDR1 ENHRY and CDR2 SYGVKD. This chain's CDR3 is CAISEYLRGAREQFF. The CDR3 coding sequence is TGTGCCATCAGTGAGTATCTGCGGGGGGCCCGTGAGCAGTTCTTC.

This rearrangement joins TRBV28 to TRBJ1-6; D possibly corresponds to TRBD1 (6 bases). The CDR3 totals 17 residues. Germline V gene sequence: CDR1 MDHEN, CDR2 SYDVKM. Trimming pared 5 bases from V and 4 bases from J, leaving 18 bases between. In nucleotides, the CDR3 is TGTGCCAGCAGTCCGGGGGACAACTCGTTATATAATTCACCCCTCCACTTT. Amino acid sequence: CASSPGDNSLYNSPLHF.

This clone has a single count. J is TRBJ1-3 and V is TRBV30, with 7 bases that match TRBD1. Per the germline V gene, CDR1 is GTSNPN and CDR2 is SVGIG (reference sequence). This CDR3 region has 13 residues. V shed 7 bases, J shed 3 bases, and the junction held 6 bases outside the gene matches. The CDR3 spells CASDRQGGNTIYF. CDR3 bases: TGTGCCTCGGACAGACAGGGTGGAAACACCATATATTTT.

The chain combines TRBV27 with TRBJ2-2, with a weak D call TRBD1 (6 bases). This CDR3 comprises 18 residues. The germline V and J ends were trimmed by 9 bases and 1 base, with 24 bases remaining between them. CDR1 MNHEY and CDR2 SMNVEV come from the germline V gene (reference sequence). CDR3: CARRPVPTGLWNTGELFF. As DNA, the CDR3 is TGTGCCAGGCGCCCAGTTCCGACAGGCCTTTGGAACACCGGGGAGCTGTTTTTT.

The CDR3 nucleotides read TGTGCCAGCAGTCGGGACGGGAACACTGAAGCTTTCTTT. Translation: CASSRDGNTEAFF. The chain uses TRBV5-4 and TRBJ1-1; D may be TRBD1 (5 bases). V was pared by 5 bases and J by 1 base, with 9 bases between. Germline CDR1 is SGHNT and CDR2 is YYREEE (reference sequence). This CDR3 has 13 residues.

The chain has TRBV18 and TRBJ1-6; TRBD1 matches 8 bases. CDR3 length: 15 residues. The junction had 7 bases not matched to a gene; V was cut back by 5 bases and J by 7 bases. Germline loops: CDR1 KGHSH, CDR2 LQKENI. The CDR3 here is CASSGQQGENSPLHF. CDR3 in DNA: TGTGCCAGCTCAGGTCAACAGGGGGAGAATTCACCCCTCCACTTT.

The chain uses TRBV14 and TRBJ2-1; D not certain. Trimming cost V 0 bases and J 0 bases, with 9 bases left between them. The CDR3 consists of 16 residues. CDR1 and CDR2 (germline): SGHDN, FVKESK. CDR3: CASSQEAVSSYNEQFF. The CDR3, as DNA: TGTGCCAGCAGCCAAGAGGCCGTGAGCTCCTACAATGAGCAGTTCTTC.

The chain carries TRBV4-1 and TRBJ1-1, with 7 bases lining up with TRBD1. The CDR3 has 17 residues. Germline V gene lookup returns CDR1 MGHRA and CDR2 YSYEKL. Losses at the gene ends were 2 bases for V and 5 bases for J; bases not matched to a gene: 14. CDR3 loop: CASSQSLVQGKGTEAFF. For the CDR3, the DNA is TGCGCCAGCAGCCAAAGTTTGGTACAGGGGAAGGGGACTGAAGCTTTCTTT.

The CDR3 DNA follows: TGTGCCAGCAGCCAAGAAGTCAACGAGCAGTACTTC. Amino acids: CASSQEVNEQYF. The rearrangement joins TRBV3-1 (or the pseudogene TRBV3-2) to TRBJ2-7; D is unresolved. V was trimmed by 0 bases and J by 5 bases, leaving 5 bases between them. CDR1 and CDR2 (germline): LGHDT, YNNKEL (reference sequence). The CDR3 runs to 12 residues.

The chain links TRBV6-5 to TRBJ2-1, with TRBD2 matching 15 bases. The J segment lost 9 bases and the V segment lost 7 bases, leaving 4 bases of the junction unmatched. This CDR3 spans 14 amino acids. Germline V lookup: CDR1 MNHEY, CDR2 SVGAGI. In nucleotides, the CDR3 is TGTGCCAGCAAACGGACTAGCGGGGGGGGTGAGCAGTTCTTC. It encodes CASKRTSGGGEQFF.

The V gene is TRBV27, the J gene TRBJ2-3; the D is unclear. The CDR3 contains 13 residues. Trimming removed 6 bases from V and 1 base from J, with 8 bases in between. Germline V gives CDR1 MNHEY, CDR2 SMNVEV (reference sequence). The CDR3 reads CASSPLGTDTQYF. The CDR3 DNA reads TGTGCCAGCAGCCCTCTAGGCACAGATACGCAGTATTTT.

The chain recombines TRBV30 with TRBJ1-6, with D tentatively TRBD1 (6 bases). The CDR3 covers 14 residues. V shed 2 bases and J shed 5 bases, with 10 bases lying between them. Germline-derived CDR1 and CDR2 are GTSNPN and SVGIG (reference sequence). CDR3 residues: CAWSRGGNNSPLHF. The CDR3 coding sequence is TGTGCCTGGAGTCGAGGGGGAAATAATTCACCCCTCCACTTT.

This clone was picked up one time. The chain has TRBV21-1 and TRBJ1-2. TRBV21-1 is a pseudogene segment. The CDR3 totals 15 residues. The CDR3 is CASSKEAISNYGYTF. The CDR3 region has the DNA TGTGCCAGCAGCAAAGAGGCGATATCTAACTATGGCTACACCTTC.